The 19 T cell receptor beta chains reported below all come from one sample, sequenced in a study of vaccination effects on CD4 cells after COVID-19. Antigen-specific CD4+ T cells expanded by the ViraFEST assay with viral peptide pools were then sequenced. Once cultured for 10 to 11 days, the cells underwent separation to obtain CD4+ T cells. People in the vaccine group had not been infected with SARS-CoV-2 before, and their nucleocapsid antibodies were negative. Their specific antigens are unknown. Only in-frame clones appear in the TCRdb table, and some are missing; sequencing was by immunoSEQ multiplex PCR. The data contain 70,000 to 75,000 clones, approximately 70% of them singletons. This material consisted of CD4+ T cells from PBMCs cultured with HCoV-OC43 spike peptides, taken before COVID-19 vaccination. Regarding subset: HCoV-OC43 spike overlapping peptide pool stimulation. Receptors originate from a human donor who received a COVID-19 vaccine.

This clone was picked up one time. The chain uses TRBV6-5 and TRBJ1-2; TRBD1 might be the D (6 bases). CDR1 MNHEY and CDR2 SVGAGI come from the germline V gene. The CDR3 is 14 residues long. V lost 6 bases and J 3 bases, leaving 14 bases between the germline ends. The chain's CDR3 is CASSQGPTDYGYTF. CDR3 in DNA: TGTGCCAGCAGCCAGGGGCCCACTGACTATGGCTACACCTTC.

This clone came up once. The chain links TRBV20-1 to TRBJ1-6, with TRBD1 as a possible D gene (5 bases). Looked up from germline, CDR1 is DFQATT and CDR2 is SNEGSKA (reference sequence). The V and J ends lost 3 bases and 1 base respectively, with 25 bases between them. The CDR3 is made up of 20 amino acids. DNA of the CDR3: TGCAGTGCTAGTAACGCGATAGGGGCCCTCCACGGATCCTATAATTCACCCCTCCACTTT. Amino acid sequence: CSASNAIGALHGSYNSPLHF.

The rearrangement uses TRBV18 and TRBJ2-1; 9 bases match TRBD1. The CDR3 is 14 amino acids. Germline CDR1 and CDR2: KGHSH and LQKENI. V dropped 3 bases and J dropped 7; count of bases not matched to a gene: 4. CDR3 nucleotide sequence: TGTGCCAGCTCACCGCGGGACAGGGCTAATGAGCAGTTCTTC. Translated: CASSPRDRANEQFF.

V usage is TRBV11-3 and J usage is TRBJ1-1; a possible D gene is TRBD1 (6 bases). Trimming took off 4 bases at V and 4 bases at J, with 10 bases between the two ends. The CDR3 runs 13 residues. Germline V lookup: CDR1 SGHNT, CDR2 YENEEA. In nucleotides, the CDR3 is TGTGCCAGCAGCTCCGAAGGGGGCACTGAAGCTTTCTTT. Protein product: CASSSEGGTEAFF. Complete variable domain (other parts from reference TRBV11-3 and TRBJ1-1): EAGVVQSPRYKIIEKKQPVAFWCNPISGHNTLYWYLQNLGQGPELLIRYENEEAVDDSQLPKDRFSAERLKGVDSTLKIQPAELGDSAVYLCASSSEGGTEAFFGQGTRLTVV.

V and J are TRBV4-3 and TRBJ2-1; TRBD1 matches at 10 bases. With V trimmed by 4 bases and J by 1 base, 13 bases remained unmatched. The CDR3 sequence is 19 residues long. Germline assignment: CDR1 LGHNA and CDR2 YSLEER. In DNA form, the CDR3 reads TGCGCCAGCAGCCGAAACCGGGACAGGGGCTTACGGTCCTACAATGAGCAGTTCTTC. Translation gives CASSRNRDRGLRSYNEQFF.

The chain recombines TRBV2 with TRBJ2-5; a weak D match, TRBD1 (6 bases). The CDR3 runs 14 residues. Trimming stripped 4 bases from V and 2 bases from J, with 11 bases between. From germline, CDR1 is SNHLY and CDR2 FYNNEI. The CDR3: CASSATGSQETQYF. The DNA for the CDR3 is TGTGCCAGCAGTGCCACAGGGTCTCAAGAGACCCAGTACTTC.

The genes are TRBV18 and TRBJ1-1; 8 nucleotides match TRBD1. Trimming took 6 bases from V and 6 from J; bases not matched to a gene: 12. Per germline, CDR1 KGHSH and CDR2 LQKENI. The CDR3 length is 15 residues. The CDR3 DNA follows: TGTGCCAGCTCCCTCCGACAGGGGAGCCTCGCTGAAGCTTTCTTT. This translates into CASSLRQGSLAEAFF.

V is TRBV28 and J is TRBJ2-6; D may be TRBD1 or TRBD2 (5 bases each). This CDR3 contains 17 residues. CDR1 and CDR2 (germline): MDHEN, SYDVKM. Trimming cost V 2 bases and J 0 bases, with 11 bases left between them. Written as DNA, the CDR3 is TGTGCCAGCAGTTTACAGGGACGTTACTCTGGGGCCAACGTCCTGACTTTC. As protein: CASSLQGRYSGANVLTF.

This clone appeared a single time. V is TRBV10-3 and J is TRBJ2-1; either TRBD1 or TRBD2 may supply D (5 bases each). The CDR3 length is 17 residues. V shed 3 bases and J shed 0 bases, with 15 bases lying between them. Germline V gene data show CDR1 as ENHRY and CDR2 as SYGVKD. The CDR3 DNA follows: TGTGCCATCAGTGATCCCGGGACGGTGAGCTCCTACAATGAGCAGTTCTTC. Encoded protein: CAISDPGTVSSYNEQFF.

The chain carries TRBV29-1 and TRBJ1-2; D may be TRBD1 (6 bases). The CDR3 is made up of 14 amino acids. The germline CDR1 and CDR2 sequences are SQVTM and ANQGSEA. V was shortened by 0 bases and J by 7 bases, with 15 bases between the two germline ends. The CDR3 DNA sequence: TGCAGCGTTGAAGATCGGTCAGGGGACCGTGGCTACACCTTC. Its protein is CSVEDRSGDRGYTF. Drawing the rest from reference TRBV29-1 and TRBJ1-2, the complete variable domain is SAVISQKPSRDICQRGTSLTIQCQVDSQVTMMFWYRQQPGQSLTLIATANQGSEATYESGFVIDKFPISRPNLTFSTLTVSNMSPEDSSIYLCSVEDRSGDRGYTFGSGTRLTVV.

In its sample, this clone was seen a few times. This chain connects TRBV2 to TRBJ2-7; D ambiguous. Germline lookup yields CDR1 SNHLY and CDR2 FYNNEI. The CDR3 contains 14 residues. The V gene lost 7 bases and the J gene lost 0 bases, with 13 bases spanning the gap. The CDR3 nucleotides are TGTGCCAGCACCGGACGCCCTAGCTCCTACGAGCAGTACGTC. The encoded protein is CASTGRPSSYEQYV.

The chain is built from TRBV5-1 and TRBJ1-1; D is perhaps TRBD1 (5 bases). Germline V gene data show CDR1 as SGHRS and CDR2 as YFSETQ. V was clipped by 0 bases and J by 3 bases, with 6 bases between them. The CDR3 is 13 residues long. Written as DNA, the CDR3 is TGCGCCAGCAGCTTGGCGGGGGACACTGAAGCTTTCTTT. Its translation is CASSLAGDTEAFF.

The chain is built from TRBV6-5 and TRBJ2-7; TRBD1 matches 11 bases. This CDR3 has 14 residues. Germline lookup yields CDR1 MNHEY and CDR2 SVGAGI. J lost 6 bases, V lost 2 bases, and 3 bases had no gene match. The chain's CDR3 is CASSYGGTGGEQYV. In DNA, the CDR3 is TGTGCCAGCAGTTACGGTGGGACAGGGGGCGAGCAGTACGTC.

The chain carries TRBV2 and TRBJ1-6, with D hard to call. Germline V lookup: CDR1 SNHLY, CDR2 FYNNEI. The CDR3 covers 11 residues. V was trimmed by 5 bases and J by 10 bases, leaving 6 bases between them. The chain's CDR3 is CASSLYSPLHF. Written as DNA, the CDR3 is TGTGCCAGCAGTTTATACTCACCCCTCCACTTT.

V and J are TRBV6-5 and TRBJ2-1; no clear D gene. The germline V and J ends were trimmed by 0 bases and 12 bases, with 12 bases remaining between them. Per germline, CDR1 MNHEY and CDR2 SVGAGI. This CDR3 has 13 amino acids. CDR3 loop: CASSYSLGAWQFF. CDR3 sequence (DNA): TGTGCCAGCAGTTACTCGCTAGGTGCCTGGCAGTTCTTC.

The gene calls are TRBV7-9 and TRBJ2-7, with TRBD1 matching 7 bases. The CDR3 spans 14 residues. V lost 5 bases and J lost 4; bases outside the gene matches: 8. Germline CDR1 reads SEHNR; CDR2 reads FQNEAQ (reference sequence). CDR3 region: CASSERDREYEQYV. For the CDR3, the DNA is TGTGCCAGCAGCGAAAGGGACAGAGAGTACGAGCAGTACGTC.

This chain joins TRBV5-6 and TRBJ2-3, with D perhaps TRBD1 (6 bases). The CDR3 loop spans 14 amino acids. V lost 5 bases and J 0 bases, leaving 10 bases between the germline ends. CDR1 is SGHDT, CDR2 YYEEEE, per germline. CDR3 DNA: TGTGCCAGCAGAAGGACAGCTAGCACAGATACGCAGTATTTT. Translating it yields CASRRTASTDTQYF.

The chain links TRBV12-3 or TRBV12-4 to TRBJ1-4; D remains ambiguous. The CDR3 consists of 12 residues. Trimming shortened V by 6 bases and J by 7 bases, and 9 bases separated the two germline ends. The CDR3 sequence: CASRRVPEKLFF. The CDR3 coding sequence is TGTGCCAGCAGGAGGGTTCCTGAAAAACTGTTTTTT.

This chain uses TRBV18 with TRBJ1-1, with TRBD1 as a possible D gene (5 bases). The CDR3 is 16 amino acids. From germline, CDR1 is KGHSH and CDR2 LQKENI. With 3 bases removed from V and 3 bases from J, the gap between germline ends came to 17 bases. The CDR3 bases are TGTGCCAGCTCACCGTTCCGGGGCGAAGGGGACACTGAAGCTTTCTTT. Its translation is CASSPFRGEGDTEAFF.